A single sample gave rise to the 11 T cell receptor beta chains below, sequenced in a study of cytomegalovirus exposure and HLA in healthy donors. With 60 Vbeta and 13 Jbeta primers, the PCR was carried out. Data came from immunoSEQ multiplex PCR; TCRdb stores just in-frame clones and leaves some out. In total, the table holds 150,000 to 250,000 clones. Source material: PBMCs. The receptors were gathered from a boy aged 5-17 years in good health and CMV-seronegative.

CDR3 sequence reads: CASSTNAFGQPQHF. For the CDR3, the DNA is TGTGCCAGCTCGACAAATGCTTTCGGTCAGCCCCAGCATTTT. The V call is TRBV28, the J call TRBJ1-5; D is undetermined. V was trimmed by 8 bases and J by 6 bases, leaving 17 bases between them. This CDR3 contains 14 residues. Germline V gene lookup returns CDR1 MDHEN and CDR2 SYDVKM.

The rearrangement uses TRBV30 and TRBJ2-7, with TRBD2 matching 10 bases. Looked up from germline, CDR1 is GTSNPN and CDR2 is SVGIG (reference sequence). The CDR3 runs 15 residues. With 2 bases clipped from V and 6 bases from J, the junction kept 10 bases outside the gene matches. The CDR3 DNA reads TGTGCCTGGAGTAGGGGGGGGGCTAGCGGGAGCGAGCAGTACTTC. It specifies CAWSRGGASGSEQYF.

This sequence joins TRBV19 and TRBJ2-1, with a weak D call TRBD2 (5 bases). CDR1 is LNHDA, CDR2 SQIVND, per germline (reference sequence). The ends were cut back, 7 bases at V and 10 bases at J, with 23 bases in the middle. This CDR3 spans 15 amino acids. The DNA of the CDR3 is TGTGCCAGTACTCCCCGGACGAGCCCCGGGAAAGAGCAGTTCTTC. Protein product: CASTPRTSPGKEQFF. The full variable domain, in which reference TRBV19 and TRBJ2-1 provide the parts outside the CDR3, is DGGITQSPKYLFRKEGQNVTLSCEQNLNHDAMYWYRQDPGQGLRLIYYSQIVNDFQKGDIAEGYSVSREKKESFPLTVTSAQKNPTAFYLCASTPRTSPGKEQFFGPGTRLTVL.

The V gene is TRBV5-4, the J gene TRBJ1-4; the D is unclear. This CDR3 contains 15 residues. Germline V lookup: CDR1 SGHNT, CDR2 YYREEE (reference sequence). The V end lost 1 base, the J end lost 3 bases, and 10 bases lay between the germline ends. CDR3 coding DNA: TGTGCCAGCAGCTTGTCGGCGGAACCTAATGAAAAACTGTTTTTT. It specifies CASSLSAEPNEKLFF.

This chain joins TRBV7-2 and TRBJ2-5, with 8 bases aligning to TRBD2. Germline CDR1 is SGHTA and CDR2 is FQGNSA. The CDR3 loop spans 14 amino acids. The junction had 6 bases not matched to a gene; V was cut back by 4 bases and J by 5 bases. CDR3 in DNA: TGTGCCAGCAGCTCGAGCGGGGGTCTGGAGACCCAGTACTTC. It codes for CASSSSGGLETQYF.

CDR3: CASSFWGGRETQYF. The CDR3 DNA is TGTGCCAGCAGCTTCTGGGGGGGGCGAGAGACCCAGTACTTC. This rearrangement joins TRBV5-8 to TRBJ2-5; a weak D match, TRBD2 (7 bases). The CDR3 consists of 14 residues. Trimming took off 2 bases at V and 4 bases at J, with 12 bases between the two ends. CDR1 is SGHTS and CDR2 is YDEGEE in the germline V gene.

V gene TRBV9 combines with J gene TRBJ2-3; D uncertain. V gave up 7 bases and J gave up 6 bases, with 21 bases separating them. The CDR3 totals 15 residues. CDR1 and CDR2 from the germline V gene are SGDLS and YYNGEE. The CDR3 DNA is TGTGCCAGCGGCAGGTATCATCTTTCTTCCGATACGCAGTATTTT. Protein sequence: CASGRYHLSSDTQYF.

This rearrangement joins TRBV15 to TRBJ1-2; D is undetermined. This CDR3 contains 14 residues. V was shortened by 0 bases and J by 5 bases, with 10 bases between the two germline ends. The V gene's germline CDR1 is LNHNV and CDR2 YYDKDF (reference sequence). CDR3 region: CATSRDRGGYGYTF. The CDR3 DNA is TGTGCCACCAGCAGAGATAGAGGAGGGTATGGCTACACCTTC. The complete variable domain, with remaining parts taken from reference TRBV15 and TRBJ1-2, reads DAMVIQNPRYQVTQFGKPVTLSCSQTLNHNVMYWYQQKSSQAPKLLFHYYDKDFNNEADTPDNFQSRRPNTSFCFLDIRSPGLGDTAMYLCATSRDRGGYGYTFGSGTRLTVV.

The chain combines TRBV7-6 with TRBJ2-1; possible D gene TRBD1, 6 bases. Trimming shortened V by 1 base and J by 0 bases, and 16 bases separated the two germline ends. Germline lookup yields CDR1 SGHVS and CDR2 FNYEAQ. This CDR3 is 18 amino acids long. The CDR3 region is CASSLVISDSSSYNEQFF. CDR3 coding DNA: TGTGCCAGCAGCTTAGTGATATCGGACAGTAGCTCCTACAATGAGCAGTTCTTC.

The chain uses TRBV29-1 and TRBJ2-7; the match to TRBD2 covers 8 bases. V trimming: 6 bases; J trimming: 6 bases; junction bases outside the gene matches: 10. The CDR3 is 13 residues long. CDR1 and CDR2 from the germline V gene are SQVTM and ANQGSEA. CDR3 region: CSVSSRGDGEQYF. The CDR3 nucleotides read TGCAGCGTGTCATCGCGGGGGGACGGCGAGCAGTACTTC.

This rearrangement joins TRBV5-1 to TRBJ2-7, with TRBD1 matching 9 bases. Germline assignment: CDR1 SGHRS and CDR2 YFSETQ. This CDR3 contains 15 residues. V trimming: 1 base; J trimming: 2 bases; junction bases outside the gene matches: 4. The CDR3 coding sequence is TGCGCCAGCAGCTTGCGGACAGGGGCCACCTACGAGCAGTACTTC. Protein: CASSLRTGATYEQYF. Full variable domain (outside the CDR3, taken from reference TRBV5-1 and TRBJ2-7): KAGVTQTPRYLIKTRGQQVTLSCSPISGHRSVSWYQQTPGQGLQFLFEYFSETQRNKGNFPGRFSGRQFSNSRSEMNVSTLELGDSALYLCASSLRTGATYEQYFGPGTRLTVT.